Below, 2 T cell receptor beta chains from the same sample are listed, as sequenced in a study of monozygotic twins with inflammatory bowel disease. TCRdb reprocessed the 5' RACE reads, with one entry per CDR3 protein and no DNA. The data show approximately 330,000 distinct CDR3 sequences, and the top ten clones hold around 2%. The specimen sequenced was blood. The receptors originated from a human donor with ulcerative colitis or Crohn's disease, or a healthy co-twin of an affected twin (not recorded which).

The gene calls are TRBV7-9 and TRBJ1-2; the D call from TCRdb, TRBD1, cannot be confirmed without DNA. The CDR3 spans 14 residues. Per the germline V gene, CDR1 is SEHNR and CDR2 is FQNEAQ (reference sequence). This chain's CDR3 is CASSLESGSYGYTF.

CDR3 sequence reads: CASSPIPSEKLFF. The chain is built from TRBV18 and TRBJ1-4. The CDR3 covers 13 residues. CDR1 and CDR2 from the germline V gene are KGHSH and LQKENI.